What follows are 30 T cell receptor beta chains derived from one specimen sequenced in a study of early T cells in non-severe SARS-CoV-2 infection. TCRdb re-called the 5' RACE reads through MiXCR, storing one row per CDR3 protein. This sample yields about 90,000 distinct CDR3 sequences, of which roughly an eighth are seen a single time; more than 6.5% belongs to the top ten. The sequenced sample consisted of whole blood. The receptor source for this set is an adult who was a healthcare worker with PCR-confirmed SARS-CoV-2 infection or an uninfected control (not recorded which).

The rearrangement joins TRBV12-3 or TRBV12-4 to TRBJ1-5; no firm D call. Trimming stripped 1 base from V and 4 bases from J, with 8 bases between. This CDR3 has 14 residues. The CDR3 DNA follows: TGTGCCAGCAGTTTAGAGGCTTCGAATCAGCCCCAGCATTTT. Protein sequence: CASSLEASNQPQHF.

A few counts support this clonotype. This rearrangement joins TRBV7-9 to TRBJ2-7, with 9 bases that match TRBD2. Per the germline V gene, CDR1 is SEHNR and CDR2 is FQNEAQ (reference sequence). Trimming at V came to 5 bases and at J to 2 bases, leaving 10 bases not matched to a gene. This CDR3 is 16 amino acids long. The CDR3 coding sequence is TGTGCCAGCAGCCCCCGGGAGCTAGCGGGACCCTACGAGCAGTACTTC. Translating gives CASSPRELAGPYEQYF. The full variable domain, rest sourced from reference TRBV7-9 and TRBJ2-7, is DTGVSQNPRHKITKRGQNVTFRCDPISEHNRLYWYRQTLGQGPEFLTYFQNEAQLEKSRLLSDRFSAERPKGSFSTLEIQRTEQGDSAMYLCASSPRELAGPYEQYFGPGTRLTVT.

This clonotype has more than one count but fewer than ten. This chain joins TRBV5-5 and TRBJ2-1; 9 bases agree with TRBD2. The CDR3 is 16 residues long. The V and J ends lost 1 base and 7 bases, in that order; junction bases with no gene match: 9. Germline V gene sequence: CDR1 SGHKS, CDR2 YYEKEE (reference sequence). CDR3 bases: TGTGCCAGCAGCTTGTTCGTAGCGGGAGTCTTGAATGAGCAGTTCTTC. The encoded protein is CASSLFVAGVLNEQFF.

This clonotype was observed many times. The CDR3 sequence is CASSLRRQTGELFF. The CDR3 nucleotides are TGTGCCAGCAGCTTAAGGAGGCAGACCGGGGAGCTGTTTTTT. The chain employs TRBV7-8 and TRBJ2-2; D may be TRBD2 (5 bases). V was pared by 2 bases and J by 5 bases, with 9 bases between. The CDR3 sequence is 14 residues long. CDR1 SGHVS and CDR2 FQNEAQ come from the germline V gene.

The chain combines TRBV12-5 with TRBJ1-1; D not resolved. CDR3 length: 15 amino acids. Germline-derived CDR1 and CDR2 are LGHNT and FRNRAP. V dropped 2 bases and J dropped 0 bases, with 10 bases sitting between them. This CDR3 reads CASGLPRSMNTEAFF. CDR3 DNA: TGTGCTAGTGGTTTGCCCAGGAGTATGAACACTGAAGCTTTCTTT.

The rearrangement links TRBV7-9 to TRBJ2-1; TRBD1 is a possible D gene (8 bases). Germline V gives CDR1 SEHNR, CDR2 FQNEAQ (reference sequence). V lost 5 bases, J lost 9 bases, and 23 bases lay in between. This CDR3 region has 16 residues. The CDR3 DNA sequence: TGTGCCAGCAGCGCCGGACAGGGACTACTAGGGGGTGAGCAGTTCTTC. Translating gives CASSAGQGLLGGEQFF.

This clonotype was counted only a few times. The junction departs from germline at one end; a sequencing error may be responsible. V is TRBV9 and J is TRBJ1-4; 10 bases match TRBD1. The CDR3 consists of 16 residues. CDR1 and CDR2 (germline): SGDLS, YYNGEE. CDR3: CASSVGTGVRDEKLFF. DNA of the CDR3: TGTGCCAGCAGCGTCGGGACAGGGGTACGGGATGAAAAACTGTTTTTC.

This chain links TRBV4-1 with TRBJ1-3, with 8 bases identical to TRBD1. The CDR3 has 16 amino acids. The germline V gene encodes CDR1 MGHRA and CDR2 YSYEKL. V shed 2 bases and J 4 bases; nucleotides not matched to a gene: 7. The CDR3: CASSQQTGVGGNTIYF. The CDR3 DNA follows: TGCGCCAGCAGCCAACAGACAGGGGTGGGAGGAAACACCATATATTTT.

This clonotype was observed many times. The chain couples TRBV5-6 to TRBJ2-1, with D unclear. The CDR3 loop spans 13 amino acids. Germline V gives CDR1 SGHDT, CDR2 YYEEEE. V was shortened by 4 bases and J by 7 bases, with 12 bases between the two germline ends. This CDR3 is CASSHNPKNEQFF. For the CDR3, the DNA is TGTGCCAGCAGCCATAATCCCAAGAATGAGCAGTTCTTC.

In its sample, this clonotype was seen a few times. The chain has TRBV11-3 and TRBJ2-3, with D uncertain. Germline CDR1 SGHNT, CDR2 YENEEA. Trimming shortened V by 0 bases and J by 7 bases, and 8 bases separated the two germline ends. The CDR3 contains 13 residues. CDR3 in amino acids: CASSLDLRNTQYF. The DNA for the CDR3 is TGTGCCAGCAGCTTAGATCTCAGAAATACGCAGTATTTT.

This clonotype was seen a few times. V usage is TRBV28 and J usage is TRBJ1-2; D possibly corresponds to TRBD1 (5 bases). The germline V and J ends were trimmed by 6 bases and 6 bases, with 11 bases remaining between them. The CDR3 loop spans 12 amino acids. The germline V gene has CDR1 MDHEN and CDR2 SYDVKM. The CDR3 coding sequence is TGTGCCAGCAGAAGTCAGGGAGATGGCTACACCTTC. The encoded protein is CASRSQGDGYTF.

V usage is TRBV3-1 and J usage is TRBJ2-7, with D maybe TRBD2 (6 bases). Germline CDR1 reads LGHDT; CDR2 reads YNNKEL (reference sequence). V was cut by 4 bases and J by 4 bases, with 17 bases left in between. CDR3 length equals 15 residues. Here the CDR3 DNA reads TGTGCCAGCAGCCTGGGGCCTAGCGAGGCGTACGAGCAGTACTTC. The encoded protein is CASSLGPSEAYEQYF.

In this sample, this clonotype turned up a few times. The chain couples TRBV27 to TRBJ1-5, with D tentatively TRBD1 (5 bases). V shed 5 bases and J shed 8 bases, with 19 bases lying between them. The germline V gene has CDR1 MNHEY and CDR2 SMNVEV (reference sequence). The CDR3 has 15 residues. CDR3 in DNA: TGTGCCAGCAGTCCCTACTCGGGGCCCTGGGAGCCCCAGCATTTT. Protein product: CASSPYSGPWEPQHF.

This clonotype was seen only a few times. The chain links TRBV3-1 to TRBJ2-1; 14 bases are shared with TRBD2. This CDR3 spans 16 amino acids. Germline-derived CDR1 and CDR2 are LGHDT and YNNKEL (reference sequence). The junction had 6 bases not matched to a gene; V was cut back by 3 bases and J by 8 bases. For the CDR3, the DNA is TGTGCCAGCAGCCAGACTAGCGGGAGGGCCTTGGATGAGCAGTTCTTC. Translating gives CASSQTSGRALDEQFF.

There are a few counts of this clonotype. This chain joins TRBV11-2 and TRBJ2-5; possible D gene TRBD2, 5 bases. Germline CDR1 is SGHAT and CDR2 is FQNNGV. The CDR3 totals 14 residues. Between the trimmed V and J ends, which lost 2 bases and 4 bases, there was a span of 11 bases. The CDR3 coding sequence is TGTGCCAGCAGCTTAAATCTAGCCACAGAGACCCAGTACTTC. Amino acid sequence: CASSLNLATETQYF.

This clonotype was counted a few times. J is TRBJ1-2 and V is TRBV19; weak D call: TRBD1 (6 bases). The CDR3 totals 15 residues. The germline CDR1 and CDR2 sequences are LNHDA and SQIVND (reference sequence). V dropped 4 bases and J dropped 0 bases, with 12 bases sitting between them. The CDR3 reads CASSSRGEPNYGYTF. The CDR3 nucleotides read TGTGCCAGTAGTAGCAGGGGCGAACCTAACTATGGCTACACCTTC.

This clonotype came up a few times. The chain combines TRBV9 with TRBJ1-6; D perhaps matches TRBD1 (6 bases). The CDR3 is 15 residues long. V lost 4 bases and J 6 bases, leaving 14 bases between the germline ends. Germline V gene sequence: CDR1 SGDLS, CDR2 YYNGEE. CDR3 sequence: CASSPQGSGNSPLHF. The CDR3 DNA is TGTGCCAGCAGCCCGCAGGGGAGTGGTAATTCACCCCTCCACTTT.

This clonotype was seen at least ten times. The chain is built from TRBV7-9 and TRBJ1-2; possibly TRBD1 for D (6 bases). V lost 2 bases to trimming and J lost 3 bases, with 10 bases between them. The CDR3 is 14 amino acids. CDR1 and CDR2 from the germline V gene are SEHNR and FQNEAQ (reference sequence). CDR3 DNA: TGTGCCAGCAGCTTAAGGACAGACTACTATGGCTACACCTTC. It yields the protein CASSLRTDYYGYTF.

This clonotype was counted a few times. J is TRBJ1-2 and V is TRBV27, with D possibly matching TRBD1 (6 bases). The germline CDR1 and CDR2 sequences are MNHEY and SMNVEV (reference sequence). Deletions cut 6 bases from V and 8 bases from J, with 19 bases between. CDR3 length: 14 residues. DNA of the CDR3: TGTGCCAGCAGCCCGACAGGACTAGCTAGAGGCTACACCTTC. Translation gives CASSPTGLARGYTF.

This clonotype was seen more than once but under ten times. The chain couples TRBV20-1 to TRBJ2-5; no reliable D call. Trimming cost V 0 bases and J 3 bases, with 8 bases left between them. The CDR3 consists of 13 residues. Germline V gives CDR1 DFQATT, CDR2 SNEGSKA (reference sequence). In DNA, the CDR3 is TGCAGTGCTAGAGATACAGCAGAAGAGACCCAGTACTTC. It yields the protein CSARDTAEETQYF.

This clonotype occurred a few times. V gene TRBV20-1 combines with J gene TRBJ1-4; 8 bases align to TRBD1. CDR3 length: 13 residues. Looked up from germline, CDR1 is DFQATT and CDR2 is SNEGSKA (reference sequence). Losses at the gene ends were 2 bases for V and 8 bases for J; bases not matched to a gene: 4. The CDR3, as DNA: TGCAGTGCTAGAAGCGACAGGGGCGAAAAACTGTTTTTT. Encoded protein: CSARSDRGEKLFF.

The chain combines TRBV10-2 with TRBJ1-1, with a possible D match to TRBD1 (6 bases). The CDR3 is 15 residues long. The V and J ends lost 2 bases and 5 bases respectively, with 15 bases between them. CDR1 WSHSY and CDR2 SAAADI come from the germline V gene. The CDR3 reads CASSEPRGQGTEAFF. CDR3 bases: TGCGCCAGCAGTGAGCCCCGTGGCCAGGGGACTGAAGCTTTCTTT.

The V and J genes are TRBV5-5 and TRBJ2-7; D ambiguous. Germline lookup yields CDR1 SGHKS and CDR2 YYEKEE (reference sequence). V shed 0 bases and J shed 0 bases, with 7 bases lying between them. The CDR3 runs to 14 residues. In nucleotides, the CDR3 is TGTGCCAGCAGCTTGGCGGCTGTCTCCTACGAGCAGTACTTC. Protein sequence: CASSLAAVSYEQYF.

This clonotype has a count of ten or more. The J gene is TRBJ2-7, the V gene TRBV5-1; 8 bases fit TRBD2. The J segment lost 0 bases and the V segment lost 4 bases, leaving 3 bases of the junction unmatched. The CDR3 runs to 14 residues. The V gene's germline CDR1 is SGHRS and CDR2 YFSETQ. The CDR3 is CASSPGGISYEQYF. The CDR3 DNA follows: TGCGCCAGCAGCCCGGGGGGGATCTCCTACGAGCAGTACTTC.

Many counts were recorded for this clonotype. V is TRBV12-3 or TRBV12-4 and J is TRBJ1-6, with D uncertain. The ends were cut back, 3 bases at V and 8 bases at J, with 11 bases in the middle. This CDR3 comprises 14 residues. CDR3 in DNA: TGTGCCAGCAGTTTTGGGCAGAAGGATTCACCCCTCCACTTT. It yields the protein CASSFGQKDSPLHF.

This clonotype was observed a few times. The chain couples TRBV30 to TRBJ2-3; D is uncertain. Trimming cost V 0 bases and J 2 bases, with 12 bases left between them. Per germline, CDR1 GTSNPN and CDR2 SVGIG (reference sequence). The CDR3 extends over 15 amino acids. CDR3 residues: CAWSVTAAATDTQYF. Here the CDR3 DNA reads TGTGCCTGGAGTGTAACCGCGGCCGCCACAGATACGCAGTATTTT.

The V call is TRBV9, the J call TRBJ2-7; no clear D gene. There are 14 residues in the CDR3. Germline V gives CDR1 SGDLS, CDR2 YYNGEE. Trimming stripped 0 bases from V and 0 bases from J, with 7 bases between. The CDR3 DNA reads TGTGCCAGCAGCGTAGCCCCTAGCTCCTACGAGCAGTACTTC. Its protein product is CASSVAPSSYEQYF.

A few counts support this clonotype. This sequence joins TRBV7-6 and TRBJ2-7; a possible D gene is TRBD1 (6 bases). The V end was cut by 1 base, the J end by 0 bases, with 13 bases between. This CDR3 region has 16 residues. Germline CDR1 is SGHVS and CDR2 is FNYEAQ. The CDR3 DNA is TGTGCCAGCAGCTTAGGGGGTACAGGGAGCTCCTACGAGCAGTACTTC. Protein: CASSLGGTGSSYEQYF.

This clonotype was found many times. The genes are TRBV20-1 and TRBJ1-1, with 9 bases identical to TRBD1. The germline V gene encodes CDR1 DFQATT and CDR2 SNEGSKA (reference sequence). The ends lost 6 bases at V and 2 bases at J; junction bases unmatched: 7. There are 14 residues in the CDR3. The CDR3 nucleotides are TGCAGTGCGTCTCCGGGACAGGGCAACACTGAAGCTTTCTTT. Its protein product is CSASPGQGNTEAFF.

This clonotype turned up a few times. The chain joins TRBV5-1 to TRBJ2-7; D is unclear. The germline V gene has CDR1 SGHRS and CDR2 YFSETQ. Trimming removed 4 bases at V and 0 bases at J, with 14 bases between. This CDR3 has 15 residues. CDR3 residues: CASSEAPGASYEQYF. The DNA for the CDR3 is TGCGCCAGCAGCGAAGCACCAGGAGCCTCCTACGAGCAGTACTTC.